This TCR beta chain is from a study of PD-L1 blockade in urothelial cancer. The overall study: Patients commenced atezolizumab in the mid-2010s, and it was given at 1,200 mg intravenously every 3 weeks. Males with urothelial cancer arising in the bladder constituted most of the 29 patients. Analysis of blood occurred 3 weeks (second dose) and 6 weeks after treatment start.

Sample time point: pretreatment peripheral blood. Spike-ins of synthetic TCR analog templates went into each PCR. Only in-frame clones appear in the TCRdb table, and some are missing; sequencing was by immunoSEQ multiplex PCR. Altogether tens of thousands of clones are present, more than 75% being singletons, with the ten largest covering approximately 15%. The sequenced sample was PBMCs, obtained around atezolizumab (anti-PD-L1) treatment. This receptor was identified in a man aged 55 to 69 with urothelial cancer.

The CDR3 protein is CASSIQGTDNSPLHF. The CDR3, as DNA: TGTGCCAGCAGTATACAGGGTACAGATAATTCACCCCTCCACTTT. The chain couples TRBV6-5 to TRBJ1-6; D might be TRBD1 (6 bases). V gave up 5 bases and J gave up 5 bases, with 13 bases separating them. This CDR3 is built from 15 residues. Germline loops: CDR1 MNHEY, CDR2 SVGAGI.